This T cell receptor beta chain stems from a study of identical twins' blood T cells. Whole-study findings and limits: Shared CDR3 clonotype counts between two donors mainly tracked the product of their cloneset sizes, twins included.

V dropped 4 bases and J dropped 8 bases, with 18 bases sitting between them. The germline CDR1 and CDR2 sequences are MGHDK and SYGVNS. This CDR3 contains 15 residues. Of note for this clonotype: The antigen is not known.

TCRdb analysed the 5' RACE reads with MiXCR anew, one entry per CDR3 protein. This table has 350,000 to 450,000 distinct CDR3 sequences, roughly 28% appearing once. Sequencing was done on a sample of PBMCs. This TCR derives from a woman between 18 and 49 years old in good health. The rearrangement uses TRBV25-1 and TRBJ2-1; TRBD1 is a possible D gene (6 bases). The CDR3 loop reads CASSARQVRYDEQFF. The CDR3 bases are TGTGCCAGCAGTGCCCGACAGGTTAGGTACGATGAGCAGTTCTTC.